This TCR beta chain comes out of a study of cytomegalovirus exposure and HLA in healthy donors. Study-level information: The 120 validation repertoires, a later analysis reported, used the same platform as the approximately 700 first-cohort repertoires. General study results and limits: Across donors, most TCRs were seen rarely, yet some public ones were widespread. Researchers counted 180 or so TCR beta chains as cytomegalovirus-associated.

The data were produced by immunoSEQ multiplex PCR, yet TCRdb's version contains in-frame clones alone and is incomplete. The sample contains approximately 82,000 clones, 85% to 95% of which appear only once. The CDR3 is 11 residues long. Looked up from germline, CDR1 is MNHEY and CDR2 is SMNVEV (reference sequence). The V end was cut by 8 bases, the J end by 9 bases, with 11 bases between. With respect to this clone: The antigen remains unidentified.

The donors formed part of the approximately 130-subject validation cohort, distinct from the 666-subject first cohort. The chain employs TRBV27 and TRBJ2-1, with D perhaps TRBD1 (6 bases). Sequenced input: PBMCs. The sequence was obtained from a woman aged 18 to 35 in good health and CMV-seronegative. The CDR3 loop reads CASRRDIEQFF. The CDR3 nucleotides read TGTGCCAGCCGTAGGGACATTGAGCAGTTCTTC.